Shown below are 23 T cell receptor beta chains from a single sample sequenced in a study of cytomegalovirus exposure and HLA in healthy donors. The study ran its PCR with 60 Vbeta and 13 Jbeta primers. Assay: immunoSEQ multiplex PCR; the TCRdb copy retains only in-frame clones and omits some. The repertoire has 100,000 or so clones, 70% to 85% of them found once; the top ten carry 10%. The sequenced material came from PBMCs. These receptors originate from a human donor in good health.

The V and J genes are TRBV12-5 and TRBJ2-5, with TRBD2 matching 8 bases. The CDR3 runs 13 residues. Germline CDR1 reads LGHNT; CDR2 reads FRNRAP. The V gene end was trimmed by 6 bases and the J gene end by 4 bases; junction bases not matched to a gene: 4. The CDR3 is CASGPLAAETQYF. The CDR3 bases are TGTGCTAGTGGCCCACTAGCGGCAGAGACCCAGTACTTC.

The genes are TRBV7-9 and TRBJ2-7; 8 nucleotides agree with TRBD2. The CDR3 totals 15 residues. The germline gives CDR1 SEHNR, CDR2 FQNEAQ (reference sequence). V shed 1 base, J shed 1 base, and the junction held 3 bases outside the gene matches. CDR3 sequence: CASSLGASGSYEQYF. The CDR3 DNA sequence: TGTGCCAGCAGCTTAGGGGCTAGCGGGTCCTACGAGCAGTACTTC.

This clone was recorded a few times. The V call is TRBV2, the J call TRBJ2-4; 7 bases agree with TRBD2. Germline values: CDR1 SNHLY, CDR2 FYNNEI. The junction had 16 bases not matched to a gene; V was cut back by 7 bases and J by 10 bases. This CDR3 contains 15 residues. The CDR3 here is CASTGGGTPLWIQYF. CDR3 bases: TGTGCCAGCACCGGGGGAGGGACCCCACTGTGGATTCAGTACTTC.

The CDR3 region is CASSFLGRERDEQYF. In DNA, the CDR3 is TGTGCCAGCAGCTTTTTGGGGAGGGAAAGGGACGAGCAGTACTTC. This sequence joins TRBV7-9 and TRBJ2-7; TRBD2 matches at 7 bases. The V gene's germline CDR1 is SEHNR and CDR2 FQNEAQ (reference sequence). J lost 5 bases, V lost 3 bases, and 10 bases had no gene match. The CDR3 is made up of 15 amino acids.

This chain joins TRBV4-1 and TRBJ1-3; the match to TRBD1 covers 7 bases. The CDR3 is 14 residues long. Trimming took 4 bases from V and 4 from J; bases not matched to a gene: 4. Germline CDR1 reads MGHRA; CDR2 reads YSYEKL. CDR3 nucleotides: TGCGCCAGCAGCCTACAGGGGTTGGGAAACACCATATATTTT. This encodes CASSLQGLGNTIYF.

The rearrangement links TRBV5-6 to TRBJ2-5; possible D gene TRBD2, 6 bases. Per the germline V gene, CDR1 is SGHDT and CDR2 is YYEEEE. This CDR3 is built from 10 residues. The V end lost 7 bases, the J end lost 7 bases, and 8 bases lay between the germline ends. The CDR3 protein is CASGGGTQYF. The CDR3 DNA follows: TGTGCCAGCGGGGGAGGGACCCAGTACTTC.

The V and J genes are TRBV6-4 and TRBJ2-5; D is unclear. The CDR3 loop spans 9 amino acids. V lost 9 bases and J 11 bases, leaving 10 bases between the germline ends. Germline V CDR1 and CDR2: MRHNA, SNTAGT. CDR3 nucleotides: TGTGCCAGAGTCCAGAGGCAGTACTTC. As protein: CARVQRQYF.

The chain couples TRBV7-3 to TRBJ2-3; 10 bases match TRBD2. The ends lost 3 bases at V and 6 bases at J; junction bases unmatched: 12. The CDR3 is 17 amino acids. Looked up from germline, CDR1 is SGHTA and CDR2 is FQGTGA. CDR3 bases: TGTGCCAGCAGCTTGGGGGCTAGCGGGGGCCCGAGGGATACGCAGTATTTT. It translates to CASSLGASGGPRDTQYF.

This chain connects TRBV6-6 to TRBJ1-5, with D uncertain. There are 14 residues in the CDR3. The V and J ends lost 6 bases and 7 bases respectively, with 16 bases between them. Germline loops: CDR1 MNHNY, CDR2 SVGAGI (reference sequence). The CDR3 bases are TGTGCCAGCAGGGCAGAACTACGGGAGCAGCCCCAGCATTTT. This sequence encodes CASRAELREQPQHF.

The chain has TRBV6-5 and TRBJ1-5, with D uncertain. The CDR3 extends over 11 amino acids. In germline, CDR1 is MNHEY, CDR2 SVGAGI. V dropped 8 bases and J dropped 4 bases, with 6 bases sitting between them. The CDR3 spells CASGGNQPQHF. The DNA for the CDR3 is TGTGCCAGCGGCGGGAATCAGCCCCAGCATTTT.

J is TRBJ2-7 and V is TRBV5-1; 7 bases line up with TRBD1. V shed 2 bases, J shed 5 bases, and the junction held 10 bases outside the gene matches. Germline CDR1 is SGHRS and CDR2 is YFSETQ. The CDR3 sequence is 15 residues long. The chain's CDR3 is CASSFGSTGPDEQYF. CDR3 nucleotide sequence: TGCGCCAGCAGCTTTGGGTCGACAGGGCCTGACGAGCAGTACTTC.

This clone was counted once. The chain carries TRBV5-1 and TRBJ1-1; 10 nucleotides align to TRBD1. The CDR3 runs 15 residues. In germline, CDR1 is SGHRS, CDR2 YFSETQ. After removal of 4 bases from V and 4 bases from J, the junction contained 7 bases not matched to a gene. The chain's CDR3 is CASSETGTGATEAFF. The CDR3, as DNA: TGCGCCAGCAGCGAAACCGGGACAGGGGCCACTGAAGCTTTCTTT.

The chain couples TRBV27 to TRBJ1-2, with D uncertain. The germline V and J ends were trimmed by 2 bases and 4 bases, with 11 bases remaining between them. The CDR3 is 14 amino acids. Germline V gene data show CDR1 as MNHEY and CDR2 as SMNVEV (reference sequence). The CDR3 is CASSLGPGLYGYTF. CDR3 nucleotide sequence: TGTGCCAGCAGTTTAGGCCCAGGACTCTATGGCTACACCTTC.

V is TRBV19 and J is TRBJ2-7; TRBD2 agrees at 7 bases. The CDR3 contains 13 residues. Germline V CDR1 and CDR2: LNHDA, SQIVND (reference sequence). The J segment lost 1 base and the V segment lost 7 bases, leaving 4 bases of the junction unmatched. CDR3 sequence: CASKASGSYEQYF. DNA of the CDR3: TGTGCCAGTAAAGCTAGCGGATCCTACGAGCAGTACTTC.

The CDR3 reads CASSFAGANQPQHF. The CDR3 nucleotides are TGTGCCAGCAGTTTTGCGGGGGCAAATCAGCCCCAGCATTTT. The chain has TRBV27 and TRBJ1-5; the D gene is possibly TRBD1 (6 bases). V gave up 3 bases and J gave up 4 bases, with 10 bases separating them. This CDR3 spans 14 amino acids. The germline V gene encodes CDR1 MNHEY and CDR2 SMNVEV (reference sequence).

The rearrangement links TRBV28 to TRBJ1-2; the match to TRBD1 covers 9 bases. From germline, CDR1 is MDHEN and CDR2 SYDVKM. The CDR3 contains 15 residues. V trimming: 5 bases; J trimming: 6 bases; junction bases outside the gene matches: 10. CDR3 nucleotides: TGTGCCAGCAGTACTCGGACAGGGGTCTGGAATGGCTACACCTTC. This sequence encodes CASSTRTGVWNGYTF.

The chain joins TRBV7-6 to TRBJ2-5, with D perhaps TRBD2 (6 bases). Germline CDR1 SGHVS, CDR2 FNYEAQ. V lost 3 bases, J lost 6 bases, and 20 bases lay in between. The CDR3 runs to 16 residues. The CDR3 DNA follows: TGTGCCAGCAGCTTCTCACCCGCGGGACCGTCTAAGACCCAGTACTTC. Encoded protein: CASSFSPAGPSKTQYF.

There are a few counts of this clone. The chain combines TRBV10-3 with TRBJ2-2; 10 bases map to TRBD1. CDR1 ENHRY and CDR2 SYGVKD come from the germline V gene. V lost 7 bases to trimming and J lost 1 base; unmatched junction nucleotides: 6. CDR3 length equals 16 residues. CDR3 loop: CAITTTGGLNTGELFF. The CDR3 nucleotides read TGTGCCATCACCACGACAGGGGGCCTGAACACCGGGGAGCTGTTTTTT.

This clone has just a few counts. V gene TRBV27 combines with J gene TRBJ1-4; weak D call: TRBD1 (6 bases). The V gene lost 4 bases and the J gene lost 0 bases, with 6 bases spanning the gap. Germline CDR1 MNHEY, CDR2 SMNVEV (reference sequence). The CDR3 runs 14 residues. The CDR3 DNA reads as TGTGCCAGCAGTTACAGGGCAACTAATGAAAAACTGTTTTTT. This codes for CASSYRATNEKLFF.

The gene calls are TRBV5-4 and TRBJ2-1, with 11 nucleotides matching TRBD1. CDR1 and CDR2 from the germline V gene are SGHNT and YYREEE (reference sequence). CDR3 length: 17 residues. The J segment lost 7 bases and the V segment lost 6 bases, leaving 15 bases of the junction unmatched. The CDR3 region is CASNHRRGGQGENEQFF. Here the CDR3 DNA reads TGTGCCAGCAATCACCGACGGGGGGGACAGGGGGAAAATGAGCAGTTCTTC.

The chain has TRBV4-3 and TRBJ2-1, with 9 positions matching TRBD2. The CDR3 extends over 20 amino acids. Unmatched junction bases numbered 17, after V lost 5 bases and J lost 0 bases. Germline CDR1 LGHNA, CDR2 YSLEER. The CDR3 region is CASSKRPPSGDLSSYNEQFF. The CDR3 nucleotides are TGCGCCAGCAGCAAAAGGCCGCCTAGCGGGGACCTGAGCTCCTACAATGAGCAGTTCTTC.

The genes are TRBV28 and TRBJ1-1, with unresolved D. CDR1 is MDHEN, CDR2 SYDVKM, per germline. V gave up 5 bases and J gave up 7 bases, with 14 bases separating them. The CDR3 contains 13 residues. CDR3 in DNA: TGTGCCAGCAGTCTTGGAGCACCAAATGAAGCTTTCTTT. Its translation is CASSLGAPNEAFF. The variable domain in full, with the rest retrieved from reference TRBV28 and TRBJ1-1, is DVKVTQSSRYLVKRTGEKVFLECVQDMDHENMFWYRQDPGLGLRLIYFSYDVKMKEKGDIPEGYSVSREKKERFSLILESASTNQTSMYLCASSLGAPNEAFFGQGTRLTVV.

As DNA, the CDR3 is TGTGCCAGCTTGTGTTGCTCTGAGAATGAAAAACTGTTTTTT. Its translation: CASLCCSENEKLFF. This chain joins TRBV7-7 and TRBJ1-4; no reliable D call. The CDR3 runs 14 residues. Germline V lookup: CDR1 SSHAT, CDR2 FNYEAQ (reference sequence). Trimming removed 8 bases from V and 5 bases from J, with 15 bases in between.